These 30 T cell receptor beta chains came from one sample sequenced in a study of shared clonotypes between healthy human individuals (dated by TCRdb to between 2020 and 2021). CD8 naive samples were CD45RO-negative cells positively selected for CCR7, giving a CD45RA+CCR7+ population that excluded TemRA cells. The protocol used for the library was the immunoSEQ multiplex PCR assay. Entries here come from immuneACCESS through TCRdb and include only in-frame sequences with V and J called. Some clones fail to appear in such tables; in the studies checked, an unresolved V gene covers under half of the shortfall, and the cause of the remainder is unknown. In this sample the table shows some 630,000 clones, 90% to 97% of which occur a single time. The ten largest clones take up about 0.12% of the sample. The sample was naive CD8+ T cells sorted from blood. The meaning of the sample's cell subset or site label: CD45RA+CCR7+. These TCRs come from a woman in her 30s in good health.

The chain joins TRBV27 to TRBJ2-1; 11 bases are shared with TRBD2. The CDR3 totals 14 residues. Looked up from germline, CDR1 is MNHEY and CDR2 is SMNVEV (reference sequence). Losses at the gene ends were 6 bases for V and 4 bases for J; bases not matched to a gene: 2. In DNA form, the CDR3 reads TGTGCCAGCAGGACTAGCGGGAAGTACAATGAGCAGTTCTTC. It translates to CASRTSGKYNEQFF.

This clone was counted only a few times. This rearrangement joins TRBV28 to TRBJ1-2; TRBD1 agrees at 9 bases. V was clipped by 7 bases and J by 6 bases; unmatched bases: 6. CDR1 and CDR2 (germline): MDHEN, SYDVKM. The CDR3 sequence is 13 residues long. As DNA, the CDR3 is TGTGCCAGCACCGTGGACAGGGGAGATGGCTACACCTTC. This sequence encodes CASTVDRGDGYTF.

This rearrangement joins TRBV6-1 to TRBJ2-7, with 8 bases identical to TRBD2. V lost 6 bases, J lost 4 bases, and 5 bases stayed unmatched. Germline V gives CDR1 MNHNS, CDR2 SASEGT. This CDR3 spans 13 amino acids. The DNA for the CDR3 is TGTGCCAGCAGCACGGGAGGGCCTTACGAGCAGTACTTC. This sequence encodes CASSTGGPYEQYF.

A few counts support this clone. The CDR3 region has the DNA TGTGCCAGCAGTTTAGAGGCAGGCGGTCAGCCCCAGCATTTT. This sequence encodes CASSLEAGGQPQHF. J is TRBJ1-5 and V is TRBV27; D gene uncertain. This CDR3 is 14 amino acids long. The germline V gene has CDR1 MNHEY and CDR2 SMNVEV (reference sequence). V lost 2 bases to trimming and J lost 6 bases, with 11 bases between them.

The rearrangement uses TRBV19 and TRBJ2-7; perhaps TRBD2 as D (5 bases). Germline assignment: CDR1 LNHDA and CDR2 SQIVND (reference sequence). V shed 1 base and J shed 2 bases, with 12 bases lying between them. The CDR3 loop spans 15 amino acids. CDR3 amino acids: CASSIAGGGAYEQYF. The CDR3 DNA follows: TGTGCCAGTAGTATAGCCGGAGGTGGGGCCTACGAGCAGTACTTC.

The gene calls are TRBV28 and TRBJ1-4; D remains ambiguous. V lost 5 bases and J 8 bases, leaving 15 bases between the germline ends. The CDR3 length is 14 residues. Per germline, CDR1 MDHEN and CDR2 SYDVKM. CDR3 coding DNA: TGTGCCAGCAGTCCCCGGTGGCTCGGAGAAAAACTGTTTTTT. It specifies CASSPRWLGEKLFF.

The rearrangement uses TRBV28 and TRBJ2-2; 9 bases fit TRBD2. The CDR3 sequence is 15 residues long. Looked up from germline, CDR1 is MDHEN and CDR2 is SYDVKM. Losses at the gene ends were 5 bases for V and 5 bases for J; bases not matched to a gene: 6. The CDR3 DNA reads TGTGCCAGCAGTCCGGGACTAGCAGCTACCGGGGAGCTGTTTTTT. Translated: CASSPGLAATGELFF.

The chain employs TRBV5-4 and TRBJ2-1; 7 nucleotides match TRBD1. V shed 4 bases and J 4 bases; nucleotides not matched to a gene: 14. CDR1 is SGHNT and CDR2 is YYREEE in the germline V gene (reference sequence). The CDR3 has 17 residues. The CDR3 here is CASSPGTDSYLYNEQFF. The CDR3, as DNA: TGTGCCAGCAGCCCCGGGACAGACTCATATCTTTACAATGAGCAGTTCTTC.

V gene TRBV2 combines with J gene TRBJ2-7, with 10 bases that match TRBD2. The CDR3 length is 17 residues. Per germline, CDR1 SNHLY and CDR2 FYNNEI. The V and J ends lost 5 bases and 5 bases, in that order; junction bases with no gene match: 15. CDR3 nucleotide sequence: TGTGCCAGCAGTACCAGAGGGCTAGCGGGAGAGTTCCACGAGCAGTACTTC. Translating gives CASSTRGLAGEFHEQYF.

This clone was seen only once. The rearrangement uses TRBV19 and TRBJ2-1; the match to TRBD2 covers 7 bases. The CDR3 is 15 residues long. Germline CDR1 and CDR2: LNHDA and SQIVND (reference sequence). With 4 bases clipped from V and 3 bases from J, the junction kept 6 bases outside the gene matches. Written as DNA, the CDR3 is TGTGCCAGTAGTAGGGTTAGCGGGTACTACAATGAGCAGTTCTTC. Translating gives CASSRVSGYYNEQFF.

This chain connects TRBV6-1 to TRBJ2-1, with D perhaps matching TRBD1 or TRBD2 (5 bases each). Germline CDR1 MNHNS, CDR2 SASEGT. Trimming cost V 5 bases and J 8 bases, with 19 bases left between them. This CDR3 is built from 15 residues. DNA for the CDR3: TGTGCCAGCAGTACGCTCGGGACCTCCCCCTATGAGCAGTTCTTC. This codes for CASSTLGTSPYEQFF.

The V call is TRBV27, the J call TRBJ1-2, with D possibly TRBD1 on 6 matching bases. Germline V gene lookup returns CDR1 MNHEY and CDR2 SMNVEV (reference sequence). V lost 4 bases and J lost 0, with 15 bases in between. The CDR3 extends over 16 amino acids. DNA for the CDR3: TGTGCCAGCAGTTCCTCGACAGGTGAAGCTAACTATGGCTACACCTTC. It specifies CASSSSTGEANYGYTF.

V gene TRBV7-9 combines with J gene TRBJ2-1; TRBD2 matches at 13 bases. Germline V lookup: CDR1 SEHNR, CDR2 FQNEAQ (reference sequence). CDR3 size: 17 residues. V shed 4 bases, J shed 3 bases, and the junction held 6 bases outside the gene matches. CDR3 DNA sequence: TGTGCCAGCAGCTCAAGACTAGCGGGAGGAGTCTACAATGAGCAGTTCTTC. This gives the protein CASSSRLAGGVYNEQFF.

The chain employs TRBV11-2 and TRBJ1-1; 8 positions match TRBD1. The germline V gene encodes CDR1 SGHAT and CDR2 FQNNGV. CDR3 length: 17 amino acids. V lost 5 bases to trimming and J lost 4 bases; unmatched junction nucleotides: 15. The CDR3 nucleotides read TGTGCCAGCAGCGAAGAGGACAGGGCCCAACCTTCCACTGAAGCTTTCTTT. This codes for CASSEEDRAQPSTEAFF.

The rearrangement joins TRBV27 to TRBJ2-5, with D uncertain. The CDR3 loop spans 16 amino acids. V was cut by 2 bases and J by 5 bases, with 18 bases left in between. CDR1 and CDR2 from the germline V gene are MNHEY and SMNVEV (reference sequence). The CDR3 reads CASSLGLGSRVETQYF. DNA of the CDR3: TGTGCCAGCAGTTTAGGTTTGGGGTCCCGGGTGGAGACCCAGTACTTC.

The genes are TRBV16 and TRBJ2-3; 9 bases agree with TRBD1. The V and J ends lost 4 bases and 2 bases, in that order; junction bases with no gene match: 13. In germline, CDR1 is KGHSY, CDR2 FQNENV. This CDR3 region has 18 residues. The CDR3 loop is CASSPKKQGAAPTDTQYF. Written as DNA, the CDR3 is TGTGCCAGCAGCCCGAAAAAACAGGGGGCCGCACCCACAGATACGCAGTATTTT.

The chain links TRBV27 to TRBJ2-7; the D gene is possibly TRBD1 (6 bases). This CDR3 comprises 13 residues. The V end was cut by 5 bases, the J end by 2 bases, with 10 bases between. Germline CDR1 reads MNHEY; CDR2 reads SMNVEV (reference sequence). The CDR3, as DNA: TGTGCCAGCAGTAGGACAGCGACCTACGAGCAGTACTTC. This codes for CASSRTATYEQYF.

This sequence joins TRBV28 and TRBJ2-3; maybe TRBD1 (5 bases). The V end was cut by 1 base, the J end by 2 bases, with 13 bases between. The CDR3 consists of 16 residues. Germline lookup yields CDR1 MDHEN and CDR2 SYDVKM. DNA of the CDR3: TGTGCCAGCAGTTTATTAATACAGGATCTCACAGATACGCAGTATTTT. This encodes CASSLLIQDLTDTQYF.

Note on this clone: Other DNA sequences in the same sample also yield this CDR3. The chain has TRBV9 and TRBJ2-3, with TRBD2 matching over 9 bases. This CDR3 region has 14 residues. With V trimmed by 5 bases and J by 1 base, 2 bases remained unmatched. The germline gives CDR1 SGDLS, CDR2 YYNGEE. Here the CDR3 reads CASSSGRGTDTQYF. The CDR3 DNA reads TGTGCCAGCAGTAGCGGGAGAGGCACAGATACGCAGTATTTT.

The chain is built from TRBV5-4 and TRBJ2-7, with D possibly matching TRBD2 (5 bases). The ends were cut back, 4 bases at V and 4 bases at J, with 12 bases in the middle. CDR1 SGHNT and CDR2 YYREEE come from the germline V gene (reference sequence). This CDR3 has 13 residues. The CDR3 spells CASSPRAGYEQYF. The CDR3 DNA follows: TGTGCCAGCAGCCCCCGCGCGGGTTACGAGCAGTACTTC.

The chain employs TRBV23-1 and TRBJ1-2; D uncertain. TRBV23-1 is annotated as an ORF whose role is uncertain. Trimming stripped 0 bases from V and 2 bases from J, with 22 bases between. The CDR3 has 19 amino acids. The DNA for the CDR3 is TGCGCCAGCAGTCAATCCTGGCGGCCAAGGACCCACCCAAACTATGGCTACACCTTC. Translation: CASSQSWRPRTHPNYGYTF.

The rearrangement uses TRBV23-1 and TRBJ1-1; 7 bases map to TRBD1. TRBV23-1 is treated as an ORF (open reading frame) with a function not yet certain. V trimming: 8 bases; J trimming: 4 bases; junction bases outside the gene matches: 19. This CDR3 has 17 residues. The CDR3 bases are TGCGCCAGCCAGAAAGACAGGGTCGAATCAGAGAGCACTGAAGCTTTCTTT. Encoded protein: CASQKDRVESESTEAFF.

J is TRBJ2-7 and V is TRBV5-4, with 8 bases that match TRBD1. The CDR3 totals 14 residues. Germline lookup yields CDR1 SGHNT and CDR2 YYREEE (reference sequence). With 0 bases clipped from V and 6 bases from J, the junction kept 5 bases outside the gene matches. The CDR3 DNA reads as TGTGCCAGCAGCTTGGGCGCAGGGACAGGCGAGCAGTACTTC. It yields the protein CASSLGAGTGEQYF.

DNA of the CDR3: TGCGCCAGCAGCTTGGAGGCGGGAGGATTCAATGAGCAGTTCTTC. It yields the protein CASSLEAGGFNEQFF. The genes are TRBV5-1 and TRBJ2-1; 8 nucleotides match TRBD2. Unmatched junction bases numbered 5, after V lost 0 bases and J lost 6 bases. The CDR3 has 15 amino acids. Germline V CDR1 and CDR2: SGHRS, YFSETQ.

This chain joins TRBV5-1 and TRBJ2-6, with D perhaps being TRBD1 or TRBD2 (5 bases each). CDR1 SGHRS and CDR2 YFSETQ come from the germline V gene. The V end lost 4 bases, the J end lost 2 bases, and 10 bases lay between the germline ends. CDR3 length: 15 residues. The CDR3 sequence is CASSPVGAGANVLTF. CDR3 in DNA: TGCGCCAGCAGCCCGGTGGGGGCTGGGGCCAACGTCCTGACTTTC.

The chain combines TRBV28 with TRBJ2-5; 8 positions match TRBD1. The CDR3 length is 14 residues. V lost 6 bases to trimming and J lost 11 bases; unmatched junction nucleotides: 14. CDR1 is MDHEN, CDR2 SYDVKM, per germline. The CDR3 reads CASSGDRSVGEQYF. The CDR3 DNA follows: TGTGCCAGCAGCGGGGACAGGAGCGTAGGGGAGCAGTACTTC.

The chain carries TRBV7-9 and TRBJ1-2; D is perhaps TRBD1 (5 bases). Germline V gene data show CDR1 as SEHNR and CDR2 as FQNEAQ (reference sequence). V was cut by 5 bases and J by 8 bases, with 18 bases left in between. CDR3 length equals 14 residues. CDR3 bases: TGTGCCAGCAGCCTCGTGGGACCGGCGGACGGCTACACCTTC. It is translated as CASSLVGPADGYTF.

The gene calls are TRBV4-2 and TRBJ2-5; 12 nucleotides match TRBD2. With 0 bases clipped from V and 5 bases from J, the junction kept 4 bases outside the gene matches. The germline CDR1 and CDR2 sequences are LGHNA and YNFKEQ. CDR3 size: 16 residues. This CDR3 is CASSQDLAGGRETQYF. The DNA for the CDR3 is TGTGCCAGCAGCCAAGATCTAGCGGGAGGGCGGGAGACCCAGTACTTC.

The CDR3 nucleotides read TGCGCCAGCAGTGAGTTTAGCGCTGGAAACACCATATATTTT. It encodes CASSEFSAGNTIYF. The chain uses TRBV10-2 and TRBJ1-3; D is unclear. This CDR3 has 14 residues. Trimming took off 1 base at V and 2 bases at J, with 6 bases between the two ends. The germline CDR1 and CDR2 sequences are WSHSY and SAAADI.

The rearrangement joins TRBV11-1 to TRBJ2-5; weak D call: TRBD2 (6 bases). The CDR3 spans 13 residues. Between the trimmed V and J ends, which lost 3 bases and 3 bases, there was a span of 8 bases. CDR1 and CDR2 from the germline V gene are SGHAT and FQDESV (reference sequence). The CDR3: CASSLWGEETQYF. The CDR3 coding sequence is TGTGCCAGCAGCTTGTGGGGGGAAGAGACCCAGTACTTC.